This is a list of T cell receptor beta chains from one sample in a study of cytomegalovirus exposure and HLA in healthy donors. Using immunoSEQ multiplex PCR, the repertoire was profiled, and TCRdb retains in-frame clones only, with some absent. The sample holds about 160,000 clones, around 78% seen once. The sequenced sample was PBMCs. The receptors were gathered from a woman aged 40 to 50 in good health and CMV-seronegative. The CDR3 runs from the conserved cysteine through the conserved F or W. The order of the fields is clone size, D gene, CDR3 length, J gene, V gene, CDR3 protein, CDR3 DNA. The D gene is left open where the match is weak. Clone sizes are given selectively: once, few, many, or a class where the clone is expanded.

clone_size: few
d_call: TRBD1
cdr3_length: 15
j_call: TRBJ1-1
v_call: TRBV19
cdr3_aa: CASSIRQGVFTEAFF
cdr3_nt: TGTGCCAGTAGTATCCGTCAGGGGGTATTCACTGAAGCTTTCTTT

clone_size: few
d_call: TRBD2
cdr3_length: 13
j_call: TRBJ2-7
v_call: TRBV2
cdr3_aa: CASSGDYSYEQYF
cdr3_nt: TGTGCCAGCAGTGGGGACTACTCCTACGAGCAGTACTTC

clone_size: once
d_call: NA
cdr3_length: 16
j_call: TRBJ2-3
v_call: TRBV19
cdr3_aa: CASSTPLATLTDTQYF
cdr3_nt: TGTGCCAGTAGTACCCCACTAGCAACTCTCACAGATACGCAGTATTTT

clone_size: many
d_call: NA
cdr3_length: 16
j_call: TRBJ1-1
v_call: TRBV1
cdr3_aa: CTSSQESCPIGTEAFF
cdr3_nt: TGCACCAGCAGCCAAGAAAGCTGCCCCATCGGGACTGAAGCTTTCTTT

clone_size: NA
d_call: NA
cdr3_length: 15
j_call: TRBJ1-5
v_call: TRBV5-1
cdr3_aa: CASSLTGGQDQPQHF
cdr3_nt: TGCGCCAGCAGCCTGACAGGAGGACAAGATCAGCCCCAGCATTTT

clone_size: few
d_call: NA
cdr3_length: 13
j_call: TRBJ1-1
v_call: TRBV29-1
cdr3_aa: CSVVGLLNTEAFF
cdr3_nt: TGCAGCGTGGTGGGGCTACTCAACACTGAAGCTTTCTTT

clone_size: NA
d_call: TRBD1
cdr3_length: 15
j_call: TRBJ1-1
v_call: TRBV4-1
cdr3_aa: CASSLAGQGGTEAFF
cdr3_nt: TGCGCCAGCAGCTTAGCGGGACAGGGGGGCACTGAAGCTTTCTTT

clone_size: NA
d_call: NA
cdr3_length: 13
j_call: TRBJ1-2
v_call: TRBV2
cdr3_aa: CASIRTERDGYTF
cdr3_nt: TGTGCCAGCATTCGAACAGAAAGAGATGGCTACACCTTC

clone_size: few
d_call: TRBD2
cdr3_length: 17
j_call: TRBJ2-1
v_call: TRBV16
cdr3_aa: CASSQAWVSGEDNEQFF
cdr3_nt: TGTGCCAGCAGCCAAGCCTGGGTTAGCGGGGAAGACAATGAGCAGTTCTTC

clone_size: NA
d_call: TRBD1
cdr3_length: 14
j_call: TRBJ1-2
v_call: TRBV5-1
cdr3_aa: CASSPDRANYGYTF
cdr3_nt: TGCGCCAGCAGCCCGGACAGGGCAAACTATGGCTACACCTTC

clone_size: NA
d_call: NA
cdr3_length: 13
j_call: TRBJ2-7
v_call: TRBV19
cdr3_aa: CASSNPGASEQYF
cdr3_nt: TGTGCCAGTAGTAACCCAGGGGCGAGCGAGCAGTACTTC

clone_size: NA
d_call: NA
cdr3_length: 15
j_call: TRBJ2-7
v_call: TRBV2
cdr3_aa: CARTRAGQSSYEQYF
cdr3_nt: TGTGCCAGGACGCGGGCGGGACAGAGCTCCTACGAGCAGTACTTC

clone_size: NA
d_call: NA
cdr3_length: 13
j_call: TRBJ2-3
v_call: TRBV18
cdr3_aa: CASSPAGTDTQYF
cdr3_nt: TGTGCCAGCTCACCAGCAGGCACAGATACGCAGTATTTT

clone_size: NA
d_call: NA
cdr3_length: 16
j_call: TRBJ1-4
v_call: TRBV7-9
cdr3_aa: CASSLRAGLISEKLFF
cdr3_nt: TGTGCCAGCAGCTTACGGGCAGGGTTGATTAGCGAAAAACTGTTTTTT

clone_size: NA
d_call: TRBD1
cdr3_length: 15
j_call: TRBJ1-5
v_call: TRBV19
cdr3_aa: CASSFALGQGEPQHF
cdr3_nt: TGTGCCAGTAGTTTTGCGCTGGGACAGGGGGAGCCCCAGCATTTT

clone_size: NA
d_call: NA
cdr3_length: 13
j_call: TRBJ2-3
v_call: TRBV4-2
cdr3_aa: CASSQASTDTQYF
cdr3_nt: TGTGCCAGCAGCCAAGCTAGCACAGATACGCAGTATTTT

clone_size: NA
d_call: TRBD2
cdr3_length: 21
j_call: TRBJ2-1
v_call: TRBV6-4
cdr3_aa: CASSDSIWTSGGLPSYNEQFF
cdr3_nt: TGTGCCAGCAGTGACTCAATTTGGACTAGCGGGGGGTTGCCCTCCTACAATGAGCAGTTCTTC

clone_size: NA
d_call: TRBD1
cdr3_length: 16
j_call: TRBJ2-1
v_call: TRBV5-1
cdr3_aa: CASSPRGTGLTDEQFF
cdr3_nt: TGCGCCAGCAGCCCTCGCGGGACAGGGTTGACTGATGAGCAGTTCTTC

clone_size: NA
d_call: NA
cdr3_length: 15
j_call: TRBJ2-7
v_call: TRBV9
cdr3_aa: CASSVGVGQYYEQYF
cdr3_nt: TGTGCCAGCAGCGTAGGGGTAGGACAGTACTACGAGCAGTACTTC

clone_size: few
d_call: TRBD1
cdr3_length: 16
j_call: TRBJ1-2
v_call: TRBV5-1
cdr3_aa: CASSLVYDRGQDGYTF
cdr3_nt: TGCGCCAGCAGCTTGGTTTATGACAGGGGGCAGGATGGCTACACCTTC

clone_size: NA
d_call: NA
cdr3_length: 15
j_call: TRBJ2-2
v_call: TRBV6-5
cdr3_aa: CASRGVGQNTGELFF
cdr3_nt: TGTGCCAGCAGGGGGGTGGGACAGAACACCGGGGAGCTGTTTTTT

clone_size: NA
d_call: NA
cdr3_length: 17
j_call: TRBJ2-3
v_call: TRBV7-8
cdr3_aa: CASSLRGGTGFTDTQYF
cdr3_nt: TGTGCCAGCAGCTTAAGGGGGGGGACAGGTTTCACAGATACGCAGTATTTT

clone_size: few
d_call: NA
cdr3_length: 14
j_call: TRBJ1-5
v_call: TRBV7-2
cdr3_aa: CASRRSGANQPQHF
cdr3_nt: TGTGCCAGCAGACGATCGGGAGCCAATCAGCCCCAGCATTTT

clone_size: NA
d_call: TRBD2
cdr3_length: 15
j_call: TRBJ2-7
v_call: TRBV5-6
cdr3_aa: CASSPGLAGPYEQYF
cdr3_nt: TGTGCCAGCAGCCCGGGACTAGCGGGACCCTACGAGCAGTACTTC

clone_size: NA
d_call: TRBD1
cdr3_length: 15
j_call: TRBJ2-7
v_call: TRBV4-1
cdr3_aa: CASSQLLDRVYEQYF
cdr3_nt: TGCGCCAGCAGCCAACTTCTGGACAGGGTTTACGAGCAGTACTTC

clone_size: once
d_call: NA
cdr3_length: 13
j_call: TRBJ2-7
v_call: TRBV6-5
cdr3_aa: CASKLADTYEQYF
cdr3_nt: TGTGCCAGCAAGTTGGCGGACACCTACGAGCAGTACTTC

clone_size: few
d_call: NA
cdr3_length: 13
j_call: TRBJ2-7
v_call: TRBV5-5
cdr3_aa: CASSFPSRYEQYF
cdr3_nt: TGTGCCAGCAGCTTCCCCAGTCGCTACGAGCAGTACTTC